A single sample gave rise to the 17 T cell receptor beta chains below, sequenced in a study of cytomegalovirus exposure and HLA in healthy donors. Amplification used 60 Vbeta primers and 13 Jbeta primers. Data came from immunoSEQ multiplex PCR; TCRdb stores just in-frame clones and leaves some out. The data show over 120,000 clones, about 75% seen once. The sequenced sample consisted of PBMCs. The receptors were sampled from a man under 40 in good health and CMV-seronegative.

This clone appeared a few times. J is TRBJ1-4 and V is TRBV28; 8 bases fit TRBD1. Germline V gene sequence: CDR1 MDHEN, CDR2 SYDVKM. The J segment lost 15 bases and the V segment lost 6 bases, leaving 6 bases of the junction unmatched. There are 11 residues in the CDR3. As DNA, the CDR3 is TGTGCCAGCAGCTGGACAGGGAGATTGTTTTTT. Residues: CASSWTGRLFF.

The gene calls are TRBV18 and TRBJ2-7; TRBD2 matches at 11 bases. This CDR3 has 14 residues. In germline, CDR1 is KGHSH, CDR2 LQKENI. V gave up 5 bases and J gave up 7 bases; unmatched junction bases: 7. This chain's CDR3 is CASSATSGALEQYF. DNA of the CDR3: TGTGCCAGCTCAGCGACTAGCGGGGCCTTGGAGCAGTACTTC. Filled out from reference TRBV18 and TRBJ2-7, the complete variable domain reads NAGVMQNPRHLVRRRGQEARLRCSPMKGHSHVYWYRQLPEEGLKFMVYLQKENIIDESGMPKERFSAEFPKEGPSILRIQQVVRGDSAAYFCASSATSGALEQYFGPGTRLTVT.

Concerning this clone: The sample has other DNA sequences that encode this CDR3 too. V and J are TRBV27 and TRBJ2-3; TRBD2 aligns across 7 bases. Germline V gene sequence: CDR1 MNHEY, CDR2 SMNVEV (reference sequence). V shed 2 bases, J shed 0 bases, and the junction held 2 bases outside the gene matches. This CDR3 has 15 residues. The CDR3 is CASSLRGVSTDTQYF. The CDR3 coding sequence is TGTGCCAGCAGTTTACGGGGGGTCAGCACAGATACGCAGTATTTT.

V is TRBV18 and J is TRBJ2-7; maybe TRBD2 (6 bases). CDR1 and CDR2 (germline): KGHSH, LQKENI. Trimming cost V 3 bases and J 0 bases, with 9 bases left between them. The length of the CDR3 is 14 residues. The CDR3 sequence is CASSPGLTSYEQYF. CDR3 nucleotide sequence: TGTGCCAGCTCACCCGGACTAACCTCCTACGAGCAGTACTTC. Filled out from reference TRBV18 and TRBJ2-7, the complete variable domain reads NAGVMQNPRHLVRRRGQEARLRCSPMKGHSHVYWYRQLPEEGLKFMVYLQKENIIDESGMPKERFSAEFPKEGPSILRIQQVVRGDSAAYFCASSPGLTSYEQYFGPGTRLTVT.

The rearrangement joins TRBV28 to TRBJ1-2, with a tentative D call TRBD1 (5 bases). V was clipped by 6 bases and J by 8 bases, with 28 bases between them. CDR3 length equals 17 residues. Germline loops: CDR1 MDHEN, CDR2 SYDVKM. The CDR3 coding sequence is TGTGCCAGCAGGCACGGGAGGGGAGACTATGGCTTCTACGGCTACACCTTC. This translates into CASRHGRGDYGFYGYTF.

The rearrangement uses TRBV28 and TRBJ1-1; D remains ambiguous. V was trimmed by 4 bases and J by 9 bases, leaving 12 bases between them. The CDR3 totals 12 residues. CDR1 and CDR2 from the germline V gene are MDHEN and SYDVKM. CDR3: CASSSHTAKAFF. For the CDR3, the DNA is TGTGCCAGCAGTTCCCACACAGCAAAAGCTTTCTTT.

The J gene is TRBJ2-1, the V gene TRBV6-1; TRBD2 matches at 13 bases. V lost 5 bases, J lost 9 bases, and 4 bases stayed unmatched. There are 14 residues in the CDR3. Germline V gene data show CDR1 as MNHNS and CDR2 as SASEGT. This CDR3 reads CASSTSGRASEQFF. The CDR3, as DNA: TGTGCCAGCAGTACTAGCGGGAGGGCGAGTGAGCAGTTCTTC.

As to this clone: Other DNA variants within this sample encode the same CDR3. The rearrangement links TRBV6-5 to TRBJ1-1; the D gene is possibly TRBD1 (6 bases). The CDR3 covers 13 residues. Per germline, CDR1 MNHEY and CDR2 SVGAGI. V shed 6 bases and J shed 1 base, with 9 bases lying between them. CDR3 coding DNA: TGTGCCAGCAGCCAACAGGGGAACACTGAAGCTTTCTTT. Its protein product is CASSQQGNTEAFF.

This chain uses TRBV25-1 with TRBJ2-7; D call uncertain. The CDR3 covers 11 residues. Germline CDR1 reads MGHDK; CDR2 reads SYGVNS. Trimming stripped 5 bases from V and 6 bases from J, with 8 bases between. The CDR3 DNA sequence: TGTGCCAGCAGTTTCTTCGGCGAGCAGTACTTC. This encodes CASSFFGEQYF.

This clone showed up just a few times. CDR3 loop: CASSQVGDDNSPLHF. The CDR3 nucleotides are TGCGCCAGCAGCCAAGTCGGAGACGATAATTCACCCCTCCACTTT. This chain joins TRBV4-1 and TRBJ1-6; no clear D gene. The CDR3 has 15 amino acids. Trimming removed 1 base from V and 5 bases from J, with 9 bases in between. Looked up from germline, CDR1 is MGHRA and CDR2 is YSYEKL.

The rearrangement joins TRBV29-1 to TRBJ1-2, with D possibly TRBD1 on 6 matching bases. This CDR3 has 12 amino acids. CDR1 SQVTM and CDR2 ANQGSEA come from the germline V gene. Trimming shortened V by 7 bases and J by 8 bases, and 17 bases separated the two germline ends. CDR3 DNA: TGCAGCGCGTTCCTGGACAGAAGCGGCTACACCTTC. Its translation: CSAFLDRSGYTF.

The chain joins TRBV28 to TRBJ1-2, with TRBD1 matching 10 bases. Germline V gene lookup returns CDR1 MDHEN and CDR2 SYDVKM. There are 17 residues in the CDR3. Unmatched junction bases numbered 14, after V lost 6 bases and J lost 4 bases. DNA of the CDR3: TGTGCCAGCAGCGAAACCGGGACAGGGGAAGAGATCTATGGCTACACCTTC. It yields the protein CASSETGTGEEIYGYTF.

V gene TRBV7-9 combines with J gene TRBJ2-7, with D maybe TRBD2 (5 bases). Germline CDR1 SEHNR, CDR2 FQNEAQ (reference sequence). Trimming cost V 3 bases and J 2 bases, with 23 bases left between them. The CDR3 has 18 residues. The CDR3 region has the DNA TGTGCCAGCAGCTTTCCCATGGACTTTTCCTCATCAACCTACGAGCAGTACTTC. It yields the protein CASSFPMDFSSSTYEQYF.

This clone was seen just once. One end of the junction varies from germline; a read error may be responsible. The V gene is TRBV5-4, the J gene TRBJ2-4; maybe TRBD1 (5 bases). The CDR3 runs 15 residues. CDR1 SGHNT and CDR2 YYREEE come from the germline V gene (reference sequence). The CDR3 loop reads CASSLATESQNSQYF. The CDR3 DNA reads TGTGCCAGCAGCTTGGCGACAGAGAGTCAAAACAGTCAGTACTTC.

This clone was observed a handful of times. One end of the junction fails to match germline, which may point to a read error. This chain connects TRBV19 to TRBJ2-6; possibly TRBD2 for D (5 bases). The CDR3 runs to 16 residues. Germline V lookup: CDR1 LNHDA, CDR2 SQIVND (reference sequence). The CDR3 reads CASSTGWGEAANGLTF. The CDR3, as DNA: TGTGCCAGTAGTACCGGGTGGGGAGAGGCGGCCAACGGCCTGACTTTC. Together with reference TRBV19 and TRBJ2-6, the CDR3 gives the full variable domain: DGGITQSPKYLFRKEGQNVTLSCEQNLNHDAMYWYRQDPGQGLRLIYYSQIVNDFQKGDIAEGYSVSREKKESFPLTVTSAQKNPTAFYLCASSTGWGEAANGLTFGAGSRLTVL.

The CDR3 sequence: CASSEYQYGYTF. For the CDR3, the DNA is TGTGCCAGCAGTGAATATCAGTATGGCTACACCTTC. The rearrangement links TRBV25-1 to TRBJ1-2; D uncertain. Germline values: CDR1 MGHDK, CDR2 SYGVNS. This CDR3 is 12 amino acids long. V was trimmed by 0 bases and J by 5 bases, leaving 4 bases between them.

This rearrangement joins TRBV2 to TRBJ2-5, with TRBD2 as a possible D gene (6 bases). The CDR3 has 13 amino acids. Germline V lookup: CDR1 SNHLY, CDR2 FYNNEI. Trimming pared 8 bases from V and 11 bases from J, leaving 21 bases between. The CDR3 here is CASGGAGSGEQYF. CDR3 DNA: TGTGCCAGCGGTGGGGCAGGGTCGGGGGAGCAGTACTTC.